Below are 10 T cell receptor beta chains sequenced from a single sample in a study of blood T cell repertoires in COVID-19. Profiling relied on immunoSEQ multiplex PCR, and the TCRdb table lists in-frame clones only, not all of them. The profile shows 110,000 to 150,000 clones, 70% to 90% of them singletons. Specimen: peripheral blood. These receptors all come from a woman between 55 and 75 years old with acute or convalescent COVID-19.

V gene TRBV7-2 combines with J gene TRBJ1-1, with 8 bases fitting TRBD1. Germline V lookup: CDR1 SGHTA, CDR2 FQGNSA. The trim removed 7 bases at V and 4 bases at J, leaving 5 bases unmatched. The CDR3 has 13 amino acids. CDR3 protein: CASKQGVATEAFF. The CDR3 bases are TGTGCCAGCAAACAGGGGGTGGCCACTGAAGCTTTCTTT.

The J gene is TRBJ2-7, the V gene TRBV19; 7 nucleotides line up with TRBD1. The V and J ends lost 3 bases and 6 bases, in that order; junction bases with no gene match: 11. The CDR3 covers 15 residues. Germline V CDR1 and CDR2: LNHDA, SQIVND (reference sequence). The CDR3 protein is CASSIQQGYRVEQYF. The CDR3 bases are TGTGCCAGTAGTATTCAACAGGGGTATCGAGTCGAGCAGTACTTC.

The CDR3 reads CASSPRAPGELFF. The CDR3 DNA reads TGTGCCAGCAGCCCCCGAGCGCCCGGGGAGCTGTTTTTT. The chain combines TRBV7-2 with TRBJ2-2, with D hard to call. The V end was cut by 5 bases, the J end by 6 bases, with 10 bases between. CDR1 and CDR2 from the germline V gene are SGHTA and FQGNSA. The CDR3 extends over 13 amino acids.

This clone was found once. The J gene is TRBJ2-3, the V gene TRBV28; the D is unclear. V lost 2 bases to trimming and J lost 3 bases, with 9 bases between them. The germline V gene has CDR1 MDHEN and CDR2 SYDVKM. This CDR3 contains 14 residues. In DNA form, the CDR3 reads TGTGCCAGCAGTTTAGTGGGCCGGACAGATACGCAGTATTTT. Protein product: CASSLVGRTDTQYF.

The chain has TRBV2 and TRBJ1-3; the D gene is possibly TRBD1 (5 bases). There are 15 residues in the CDR3. Germline V gene data show CDR1 as SNHLY and CDR2 as FYNNEI. V was pared by 6 bases and J by 1 base, with 13 bases between. CDR3: CASRENRGSGNTIYF. The CDR3, as DNA: TGTGCCAGCAGGGAAAACCGGGGGTCTGGAAACACCATATATTTT. Filled out from reference TRBV2 and TRBJ1-3, the complete variable domain reads EPEVTQTPSHQVTQMGQEVILRCVPISNHLYFYWYRQILGQKVEFLVSFYNNEISEKSEIFDDQFSVERPDGSNFTLKIRSTKLEDSAMYFCASRENRGSGNTIYFGEGSWLTVV.

Written as DNA, the CDR3 is TGTGCCAGCAGCTTAGCAGGGAACCCCCAAGAGACCCAGTACTTC. This translates into CASSLAGNPQETQYF. This chain links TRBV11-3 with TRBJ2-5, with D maybe TRBD1 (5 bases). Looked up from germline, CDR1 is SGHNT and CDR2 is YENEEA. The V gene lost 1 base and the J gene lost 1 base, with 10 bases spanning the gap. CDR3 length: 15 residues.

This chain connects TRBV24-1 to TRBJ2-7, with 9 bases aligning to TRBD1. V gave up 5 bases and J gave up 1 base; unmatched junction bases: 5. The length of the CDR3 is 15 residues. The germline gives CDR1 KGHDR, CDR2 SFDVKD. The CDR3 loop is CATSGETGGSYEQYF. The CDR3 DNA sequence: TGTGCCACCAGTGGGGAGACAGGGGGTTCCTACGAGCAGTACTTC.

The V and J genes are TRBV19 and TRBJ1-5; perhaps TRBD1 as D (6 bases). CDR1 is LNHDA, CDR2 SQIVND, per germline (reference sequence). V lost 8 bases and J 3 bases, leaving 11 bases between the germline ends. There are 13 residues in the CDR3. In nucleotides, the CDR3 is TGTGCCAGTGGACAGCAAAACAATCAGCCCCAGCATTTT. The encoded protein is CASGQQNNQPQHF.

This clone was picked up one time. The chain recombines TRBV6-2 or TRBV6-3 with TRBJ2-7; 12 nucleotides align to TRBD1. V was pared by 5 bases and J by 6 bases, with 5 bases of the junction left unmatched. This CDR3 region has 14 residues. CDR1 is MNHEY and CDR2 is SVGEGT in the germline V gene. CDR3 coding DNA: TGTGCCAGCAGTACCCGGGACAGGGGGCTCGAGCAGTACTTC. It codes for CASSTRDRGLEQYF.

The chain carries TRBV6-2 or TRBV6-3 and TRBJ1-5, with 7 bases matching TRBD1. The CDR3 is 14 residues long. The V segment lost 6 bases and the J segment 2 bases; nucleotides outside the gene matches: 4. Germline-derived CDR1 and CDR2 are MNHEY and SVGEGT. The CDR3 is CASSRDRGNQPQHF. Written as DNA, the CDR3 is TGTGCCAGCAGCCGCGACAGGGGCAATCAGCCCCAGCATTTT.